This TCR beta chain was sequenced during a study of neurological immune-mediated disorders. General study findings and limits: CDR3 amino acid sequences of expanded clones were not shared across subjects, a result suggesting private repertoires in all groups. It was HTLV-1-associated myelopathy that showed the most TCR clonal expansion, while multiple sclerosis showed the least, falling below healthy controls.

TCRdb analysed the 5' RACE reads with MiXCR anew, one entry per CDR3 protein. The profile shows roughly 56,000 distinct CDR3 sequences, 11% of them singletons. The CDR3 runs 13 residues. Trimming left V 4 bases short and J 0 bases short, with 7 bases between. In germline, CDR1 is SGHRS, CDR2 YFSETQ. At least ten counts were recorded for this clonotype. Its antigen is as yet unknown. This chain uses TRBV5-1 with TRBJ1-2; D not resolved. Input material: PBMCs. This TCR was recovered from a man aged 60-69 years in good health. This CDR3 is CASSPPSNYGYTF. CDR3 coding DNA: TGCGCCAGCAGCCCCCCATCTAACTATGGCTACACCTTC.